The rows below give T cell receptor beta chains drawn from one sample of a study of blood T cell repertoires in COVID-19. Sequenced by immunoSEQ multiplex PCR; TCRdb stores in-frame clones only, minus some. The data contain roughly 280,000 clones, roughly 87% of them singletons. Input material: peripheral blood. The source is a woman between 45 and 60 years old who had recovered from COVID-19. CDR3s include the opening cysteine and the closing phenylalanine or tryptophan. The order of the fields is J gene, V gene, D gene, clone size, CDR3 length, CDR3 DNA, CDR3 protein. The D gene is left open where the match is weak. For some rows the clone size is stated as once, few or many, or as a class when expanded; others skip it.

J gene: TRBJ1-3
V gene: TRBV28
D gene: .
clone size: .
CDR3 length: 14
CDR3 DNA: TGTGCAGTAATCTCCGCGGGCTCGGGAAACACCATATATTTT
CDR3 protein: CAVISAGSGNTIYF

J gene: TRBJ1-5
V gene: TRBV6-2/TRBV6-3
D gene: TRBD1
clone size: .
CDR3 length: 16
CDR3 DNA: TGTGCCAGCAGTTACGAAGGACAGGGCCTGTATCAGCCCCAGCATTTT
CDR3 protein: CASSYEGQGLYQPQHF

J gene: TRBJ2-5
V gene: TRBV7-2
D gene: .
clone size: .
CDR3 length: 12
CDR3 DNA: TGTGCCAGCAGCTTAGGTGGGGCGACCCAGTACTTC
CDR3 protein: CASSLGGATQYF

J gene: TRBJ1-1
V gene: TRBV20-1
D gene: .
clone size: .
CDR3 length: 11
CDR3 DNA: TGCAGTGCTAGACTTAACACTGAAGCTTTCTTT
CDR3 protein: CSARLNTEAFF

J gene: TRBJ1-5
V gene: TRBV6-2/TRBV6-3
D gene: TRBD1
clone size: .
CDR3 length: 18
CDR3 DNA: TGTGCCAGCAGCAAACCGGGACAGGGGACCTCTAGCAATCAGCCCCAGCATTTT
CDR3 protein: CASSKPGQGTSSNQPQHF

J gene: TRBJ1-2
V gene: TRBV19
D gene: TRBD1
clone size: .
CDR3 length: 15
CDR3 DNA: TGTGCCAGTAGTGGTTGGACAGGGGAGAGCTATGGCTACACCTTC
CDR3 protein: CASSGWTGESYGYTF

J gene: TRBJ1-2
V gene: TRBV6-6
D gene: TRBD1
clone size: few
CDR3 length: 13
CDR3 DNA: TGTGCCAGCAGTTACGGACAGGGGGTAGGCTACACCTTC
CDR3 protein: CASSYGQGVGYTF

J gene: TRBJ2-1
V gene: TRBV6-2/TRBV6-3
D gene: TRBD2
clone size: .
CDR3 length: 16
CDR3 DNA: TGTGCCAGCAGTTGGAGGCCTAGCGGGGTGTACAATGAGCAGTTCTTC
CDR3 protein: CASSWRPSGVYNEQFF

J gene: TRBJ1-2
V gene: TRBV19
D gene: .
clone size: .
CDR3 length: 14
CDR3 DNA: TGTGCCAGTAGTATCCTGACAGGCCCCTATGGCTACACCTTC
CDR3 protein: CASSILTGPYGYTF

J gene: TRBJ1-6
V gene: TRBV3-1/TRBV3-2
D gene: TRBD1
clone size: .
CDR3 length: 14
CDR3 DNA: TGTGCCAGCAGCCCAACAAAGGGGGCTTTACCCCTCCACTTT
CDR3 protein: CASSPTKGALPLHF

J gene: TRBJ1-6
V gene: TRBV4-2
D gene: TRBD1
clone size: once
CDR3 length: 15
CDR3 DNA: TGTGCCAGCAGCCGCACAGACAGGGAAAATTCACCCCTCCACTTT
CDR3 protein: CASSRTDRENSPLHF

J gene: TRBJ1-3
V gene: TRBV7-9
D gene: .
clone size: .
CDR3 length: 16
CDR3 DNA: TGTGCCAGCAGCCCCACCGACAAGGGGTACGAAAACACCATATATTTT
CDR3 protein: CASSPTDKGYENTIYF

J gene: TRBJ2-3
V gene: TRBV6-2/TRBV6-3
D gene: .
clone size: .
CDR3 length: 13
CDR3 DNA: TGTGCCAGCAGTTACTCCCTCTTGGATACGCAGTATTTT
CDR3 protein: CASSYSLLDTQYF

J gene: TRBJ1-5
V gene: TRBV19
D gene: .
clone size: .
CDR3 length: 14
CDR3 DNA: TGTGCCAGTAGTGTTCGGGATAGCAATCAGCCCCAGCATTTT
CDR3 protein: CASSVRDSNQPQHF

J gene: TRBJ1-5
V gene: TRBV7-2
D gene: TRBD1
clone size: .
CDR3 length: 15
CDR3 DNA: TGTGCCAGCAGCTTCAGGACAGGGTCTTATCAGCCCCAGCATTTT
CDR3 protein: CASSFRTGSYQPQHF

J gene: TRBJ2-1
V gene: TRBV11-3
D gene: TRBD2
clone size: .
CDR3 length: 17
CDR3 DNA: TGTGCCAGCAGCTTAGATTACCCGGGAGGTCGTCGAAATGAGCAGTTCTTC
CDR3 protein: CASSLDYPGGRRNEQFF

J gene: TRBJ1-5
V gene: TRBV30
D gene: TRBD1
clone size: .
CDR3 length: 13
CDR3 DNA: TGTGCCTCCACGACAGGGGAAAATCAGCCCCAGCATTTT
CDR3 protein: CASTTGENQPQHF

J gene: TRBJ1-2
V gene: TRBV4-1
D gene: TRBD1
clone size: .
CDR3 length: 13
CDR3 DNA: TGCGCCAGCAGCCAAGGACAGGGCTATGGCTACACCTTC
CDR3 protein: CASSQGQGYGYTF

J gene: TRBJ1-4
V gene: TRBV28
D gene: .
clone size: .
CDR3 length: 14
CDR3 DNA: TGTGCCAGCAGTTTAGTGGGAGAAGGTGAAAAACTGTTTTTT
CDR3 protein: CASSLVGEGEKLFF

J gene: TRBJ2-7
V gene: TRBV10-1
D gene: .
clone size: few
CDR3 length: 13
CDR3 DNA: TGCGCCAGCAGGCCAAGGGGCTGTGGGGAGCAGTACTTC
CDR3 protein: CASRPRGCGEQYF

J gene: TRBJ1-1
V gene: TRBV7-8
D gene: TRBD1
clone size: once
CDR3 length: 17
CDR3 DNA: TGTGCCAGCAGCTCGAGCCGGGACAGGGGATTGTCGTCAGTAGCTTTCTTT
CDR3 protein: CASSSSRDRGLSSVAFF

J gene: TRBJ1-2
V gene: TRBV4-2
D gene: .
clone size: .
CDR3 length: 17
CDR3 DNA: TGTGCCAGCAGCCAAGAATTGAGTGGCGGCTTAAACTATGGCTACACCTTC
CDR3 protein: CASSQELSGGLNYGYTF

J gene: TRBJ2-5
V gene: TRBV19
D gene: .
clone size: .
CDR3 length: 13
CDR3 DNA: TGTGCCAGTAGTATGGGAGTTATCGAGACCCAGTACTTC
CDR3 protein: CASSMGVIETQYF

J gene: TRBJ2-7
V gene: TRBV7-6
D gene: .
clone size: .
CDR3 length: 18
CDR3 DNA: TGTGCCAGCAGCCTCCGCTCGGGGGCGGGAGTAGTACAGGGCGAGCAGTACTTC
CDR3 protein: CASSLRSGAGVVQGEQYF

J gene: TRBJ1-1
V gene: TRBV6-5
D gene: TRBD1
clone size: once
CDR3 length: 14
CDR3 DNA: TGTGCCAGCAGGGCCTACAGGGGGAACACTGAAGCTTTCTTT
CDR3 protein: CASRAYRGNTEAFF

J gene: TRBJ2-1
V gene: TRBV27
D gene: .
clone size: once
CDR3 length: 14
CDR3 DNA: TGTGCCAGCAGGGAGTGGGGAGGCCACAATGAGCAGTTCTTC
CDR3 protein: CASREWGGHNEQFF

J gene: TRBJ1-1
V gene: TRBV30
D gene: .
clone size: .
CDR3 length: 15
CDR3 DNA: TGTGCCTGGAGTGTCTTTAGTGTAACGAACACTGAAGCTTTCTTT
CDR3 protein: CAWSVFSVTNTEAFF

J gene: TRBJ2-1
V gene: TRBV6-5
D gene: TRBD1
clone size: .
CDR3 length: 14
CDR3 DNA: TGTGCCAGCCGGGCGGGACAGGGGAAACATGAGCAGTTCTTC
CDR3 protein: CASRAGQGKHEQFF

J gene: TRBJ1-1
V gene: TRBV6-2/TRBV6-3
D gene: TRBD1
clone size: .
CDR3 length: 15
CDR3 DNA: TGTGCCAGCAGTTACCAGGCAGGGGGAGATACTGAAGCTTTCTTT
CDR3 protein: CASSYQAGGDTEAFF

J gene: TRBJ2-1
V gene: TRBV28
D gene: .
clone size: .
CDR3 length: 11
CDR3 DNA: TGTGCCAGCAGTTTATTACGGGAGCAGTTCTTC
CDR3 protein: CASSLLREQFF

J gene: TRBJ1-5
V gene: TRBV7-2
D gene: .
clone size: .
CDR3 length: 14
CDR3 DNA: TGTGCCAGCAGCTTATCTTCGGGAGGACAGCCCCAGCATTTT
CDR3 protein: CASSLSSGGQPQHF

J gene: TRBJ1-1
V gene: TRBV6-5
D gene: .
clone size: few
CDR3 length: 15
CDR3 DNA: TGTGCCAGCAGTTCCTCGGACAGTCCGAACACTGAAGCTTTCTTT
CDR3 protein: CASSSSDSPNTEAFF

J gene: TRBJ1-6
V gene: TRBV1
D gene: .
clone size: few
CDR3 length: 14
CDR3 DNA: TGCACCAGCAGCCACAGGGTTTTGAATTCACCCCTCCACTTT
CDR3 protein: CTSSHRVLNSPLHF

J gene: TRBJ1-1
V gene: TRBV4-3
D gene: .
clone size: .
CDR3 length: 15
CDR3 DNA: TGCGCCAGCAGCCCGAGGGCACACATGGGGACTGAAGCTTTCTTT
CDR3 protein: CASSPRAHMGTEAFF

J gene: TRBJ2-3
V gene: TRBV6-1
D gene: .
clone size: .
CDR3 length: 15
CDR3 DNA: TGTGCCAGCAGCGCCAGGGGGGCGCCGACAGATACGCAGTATTTT
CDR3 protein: CASSARGAPTDTQYF

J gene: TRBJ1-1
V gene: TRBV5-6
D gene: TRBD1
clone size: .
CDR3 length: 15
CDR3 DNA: TGTGCCAGCAGCATTTTACAGGGGACGAACACTGAAGCTTTCTTT
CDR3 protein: CASSILQGTNTEAFF

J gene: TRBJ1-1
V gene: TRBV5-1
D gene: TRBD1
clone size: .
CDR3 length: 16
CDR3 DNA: TGCGCCAGCAGCTTGAGGACAGGGAGAATTCGGGATGAAGCTTTCTTT
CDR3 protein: CASSLRTGRIRDEAFF

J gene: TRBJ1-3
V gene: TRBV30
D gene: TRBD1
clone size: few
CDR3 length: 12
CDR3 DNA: TGTGCCTGGAGTGTACTGGGGACAGTCTTATATTTT
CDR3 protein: CAWSVLGTVLYF

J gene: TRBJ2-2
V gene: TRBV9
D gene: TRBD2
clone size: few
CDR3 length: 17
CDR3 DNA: TGTGCCAGCAGCGTAGAACCGACAGCGGGGGGCACCGGGGAGCTGTTTTTT
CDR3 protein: CASSVEPTAGGTGELFF

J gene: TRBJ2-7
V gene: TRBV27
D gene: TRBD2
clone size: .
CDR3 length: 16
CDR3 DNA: TGTGCCAGCAGTTTAGACGGGAGGAGTCCATCCTACGAGCAGTACTTC
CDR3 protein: CASSLDGRSPSYEQYF

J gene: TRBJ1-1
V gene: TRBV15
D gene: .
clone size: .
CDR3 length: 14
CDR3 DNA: TGTGCCACCAGCAGAGATTACGGGTCCGGTGAAGCTTTCTTT
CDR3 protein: CATSRDYGSGEAFF

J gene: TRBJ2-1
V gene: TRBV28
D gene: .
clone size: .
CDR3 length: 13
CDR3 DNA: TGTGCCAGCACCCAACAGAGCTACAATGAGCAGTTCTTC
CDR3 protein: CASTQQSYNEQFF

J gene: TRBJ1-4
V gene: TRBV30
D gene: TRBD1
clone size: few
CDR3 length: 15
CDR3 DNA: TGTGCCTTTTCGGGACAGGTTGCAACTAATGAAAAACTGTTTTTT
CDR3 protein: CAFSGQVATNEKLFF

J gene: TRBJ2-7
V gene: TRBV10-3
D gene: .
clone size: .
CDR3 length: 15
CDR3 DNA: TGTGCCATCAGTGAGTCCACTGGCGGTAGGGGAGAGCAGTACTTC
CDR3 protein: CAISESTGGRGEQYF

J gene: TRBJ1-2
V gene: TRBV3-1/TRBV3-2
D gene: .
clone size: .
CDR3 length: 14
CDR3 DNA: TGTGCCAGCAGCCAAGATGGGGGGTTATCTGGCTACACCTTC
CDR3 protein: CASSQDGGLSGYTF

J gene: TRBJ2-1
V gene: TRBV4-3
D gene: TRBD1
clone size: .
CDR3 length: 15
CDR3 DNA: TGCGCCAGCAGCCAAGCCCCGACAGGGAACGATGAGCAGTTCTTC
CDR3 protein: CASSQAPTGNDEQFF

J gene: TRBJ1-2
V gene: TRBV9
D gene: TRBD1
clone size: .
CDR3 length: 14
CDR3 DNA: TGTGCCAGCAGCGTAGAAACAGGGGACTATGGCTACACCTTC
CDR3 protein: CASSVETGDYGYTF